The sequence of this T cell receptor beta chain was determined in a study of tumor-infiltrating lymphocytes in localized non-small cell lung cancer. With 5 bases clipped from V and 2 bases from J, the junction kept 8 bases outside the gene matches. Germline values: CDR1 SGDLS, CDR2 YYNGEE. The CDR3 has 16 residues. The table came from immunoSEQ multiplex PCR; TCRdb's copy has only in-frame clones and leaves some out. The sample has around 6,700 clones; over 65% are singletons. The sequence derives from a human donor with non-small cell lung cancer. The sample was lung tumor tissue. The gene calls are TRBV9 and TRBJ2-3; 10 positions agree with TRBD2. The CDR3 sequence: CASSRLLAGATDTQYF. CDR3 in DNA: TGTGCCAGCAGTCGCCTTCTAGCGGGGGCCACAGATACGCAGTATTTT.